This passage covers 14 T cell receptor beta chains from one sample sequenced in a study of shared clonotypes between healthy human individuals. Clones were read by immunoSEQ multiplex PCR, and TCRdb kept only the in-frame ones, dropping some. This table holds approximately 2.1 million clones, more than 80% found once. What was sequenced was naive CD4+ T cells from PBMCs. The subset was: CD45RA+ positively selected. The receptors stem from a man aged 18 to 30 in good health. Some clones in this sample may be carry-over from other donors' samples.

In regard to this clone: The sample has other DNA sequences that encode this CDR3 too. The chain recombines TRBV4-1 with TRBJ1-6; D remains unclear. This CDR3 has 13 residues. Trimming left V 1 base short and J 8 bases short, with 6 bases between. Germline CDR1 and CDR2: MGHRA and YSYEKL. CDR3: CASSQVRDSPLHF. The CDR3 DNA follows: TGCGCCAGCAGCCAAGTGAGGGATTCACCCCTCCACTTT.

J is TRBJ2-3 and V is TRBV2; D tentatively reads TRBD1 or TRBD2 (5 bases each). The V and J ends lost 5 bases and 0 bases respectively, with 12 bases between them. Germline lookup yields CDR1 SNHLY and CDR2 FYNNEI. CDR3 length equals 15 residues. In DNA, the CDR3 is TGTGCCAGCAGTTGGGGACCCCCTAGCACAGATACGCAGTATTTT. Its translation: CASSWGPPSTDTQYF.

The chain links TRBV5-1 to TRBJ1-4, with D hard to call. From germline, CDR1 is SGHRS and CDR2 YFSETQ. V was shortened by 1 base and J by 3 bases, with 10 bases between the two germline ends. The CDR3 contains 15 residues. The chain's CDR3 is CASSLIAQPNEKLFF. In nucleotides, the CDR3 is TGCGCCAGCAGCTTGATCGCACAACCTAATGAAAAACTGTTTTTT.

V usage is TRBV7-2 and J usage is TRBJ2-7; 8 positions agree with TRBD2. CDR3 size: 13 residues. The V and J ends lost 6 bases and 4 bases, in that order; junction bases with no gene match: 5. Germline V lookup: CDR1 SGHTA, CDR2 FQGNSA. This CDR3 reads CASSQAGAYEQYF. For the CDR3, the DNA is TGTGCCAGCAGTCAAGCGGGAGCATACGAGCAGTACTTC.

The count of this clone is one. The V and J genes are TRBV11-1 and TRBJ1-1; tentative D call: TRBD1 (5 bases). Trimming shortened V by 5 bases and J by 6 bases, and 13 bases separated the two germline ends. This CDR3 has 13 residues. Germline V lookup: CDR1 SGHAT, CDR2 FQDESV (reference sequence). DNA of the CDR3: TGTGCCAGCAGCCGGGGGTCGGGAGCTGAAGCTTTCTTT. It translates to CASSRGSGAEAFF.

The rearrangement links TRBV5-1 to TRBJ2-7, with TRBD2 matching 12 bases. The trim removed 2 bases at V and 2 bases at J, leaving 5 bases unmatched. This CDR3 region has 16 residues. Per the germline V gene, CDR1 is SGHRS and CDR2 is YFSETQ. CDR3 bases: TGCGCCAGCAGCTTCCGGACTAGCGGGGATCCCTACGAGCAGTACTTC. Translation: CASSFRTSGDPYEQYF.

The chain recombines TRBV19 with TRBJ2-7; D gene ambiguous. Between the trimmed V and J ends, which lost 0 bases and 2 bases, there was a span of 5 bases. CDR1 is LNHDA and CDR2 is SQIVND in the germline V gene (reference sequence). The CDR3 extends over 13 amino acids. The CDR3 loop is CASSIEVTYEQYF. The CDR3 DNA is TGTGCCAGTAGTATAGAGGTTACCTACGAGCAGTACTTC.

The chain combines TRBV5-6 with TRBJ2-6, with a tentative D call TRBD1 (6 bases). Per germline, CDR1 SGHDT and CDR2 YYEEEE. The CDR3 totals 15 residues. Between the trimmed V and J ends, which lost 1 base and 7 bases, there was a span of 12 bases. The CDR3 coding sequence is TGTGCCAGCAGCTTGCTTGGGGGCAGCGCCAACGTCCTGACTTTC. Translating it yields CASSLLGGSANVLTF.

The rearrangement links TRBV7-2 to TRBJ1-2; the D is unclear. Trimming left V 5 bases short and J 8 bases short, with 24 bases between. The V gene's germline CDR1 is SGHTA and CDR2 FQGNSA. This CDR3 comprises 16 residues. The chain's CDR3 is CASSRPYGQVRGGYTF. DNA of the CDR3: TGTGCCAGCAGCCGCCCCTACGGCCAGGTGCGTGGCGGCTACACCTTC.

In this sample, this clone turned up once. DNA for the CDR3: TGTGCCAGCTCACCGGCTAGCGGCACAGATACGCAGTATTTT. This gives the protein CASSPASGTDTQYF. This chain connects TRBV18 to TRBJ2-3; weak D call: TRBD2 (6 bases). In germline, CDR1 is KGHSH, CDR2 LQKENI. V was cut by 3 bases and J by 1 base, with 8 bases left in between. This CDR3 contains 14 residues. The full variable domain, completed using reference TRBV18 and TRBJ2-3, is NAGVMQNPRHLVRRRGQEARLRCSPMKGHSHVYWYRQLPEEGLKFMVYLQKENIIDESGMPKERFSAEFPKEGPSILRIQQVVRGDSAAYFCASSPASGTDTQYFGPGTRLTVL.

The chain uses TRBV5-4 and TRBJ2-7; the D call may be TRBD1 or TRBD2 (6 bases each). V lost 4 bases and J 4 bases, leaving 21 bases between the germline ends. This CDR3 comprises 16 residues. Per germline, CDR1 SGHNT and CDR2 YYREEE (reference sequence). CDR3 amino acids: CASSPTAGRGGYEQYF. The CDR3 coding sequence is TGTGCCAGCAGCCCGACTGCGGGCAGGGGAGGATACGAGCAGTACTTC.

This clone was seen just once. This chain links TRBV5-1 with TRBJ2-1; tentatively, D is TRBD1 (6 bases). Germline V gives CDR1 SGHRS, CDR2 YFSETQ. The CDR3 runs to 13 residues. Trimming pared 4 bases from V and 10 bases from J, leaving 15 bases between. This CDR3 is CASSRPGDLEQFF. The CDR3 bases are TGCGCCAGCAGCAGACCAGGGGATTTAGAGCAGTTCTTC.

The CDR3 DNA sequence: TGCGCCAGCAGCGGGGGACAAGCTGAGCAGTTCTTC. Translating it yields CASSGGQAEQFF. The genes are TRBV5-1 and TRBJ2-1; TRBD1 is a possible D gene (6 bases). Germline loops: CDR1 SGHRS, CDR2 YFSETQ. V shed 4 bases and J shed 9 bases, with 11 bases lying between them. CDR3 length: 12 amino acids.

CDR3 sequence reads: CAWSLPGQGDQPQHF. The CDR3, as DNA: TGTGCCTGGAGCCTTCCGGGACAGGGTGATCAGCCCCAGCATTTT. The rearrangement uses TRBV30 and TRBJ1-5; 9 positions agree with TRBD1. CDR1 and CDR2 (germline): GTSNPN, SVGIG (reference sequence). The CDR3 sequence is 15 residues long. Trimming took 3 bases from V and 5 from J; bases not matched to a gene: 8.